Listed below are T cell receptor beta chains from one sample, sequenced in a study of cytomegalovirus exposure and HLA in healthy donors. This table comes from immunoSEQ multiplex PCR, and its TCRdb copy is limited to in-frame clones, with some not included. The repertoire holds some 96,000 clones, with approximately 80% as singletons. Sequencing input: PBMCs. These receptors came from a woman aged 60 to 75 in good health and CMV-seronegative. Both conserved end residues are part of each CDR3. The order of the fields is J gene, V gene, D gene, clone size, CDR3 protein, CDR3 DNA. A D gene is named only where the DNA matches it firmly. Clone size is not always given. Where it is, it says once, few, many or a class for expanded clones.

j_call: TRBJ2-3
v_call: TRBV6-5
d_call: NA
clone_size: NA
cdr3_aa: CASTGQRTGTDTQYF
cdr3_nt: TGTGCCAGCACCGGACAGAGAACCGGCACAGATACGCAGTATTTT

j_call: TRBJ2-1
v_call: TRBV5-1
d_call: NA
clone_size: NA
cdr3_aa: CASFMRGSNEQFF
cdr3_nt: TGCGCCAGCTTTATGCGGGGTTCCAATGAGCAGTTCTTC

j_call: TRBJ1-2
v_call: TRBV4-3
d_call: TRBD1
clone_size: NA
cdr3_aa: CASSQTIGQADASGYTF
cdr3_nt: TGCGCCAGCAGCCAAACAATAGGACAGGCCGACGCTAGTGGCTACACCTTC

j_call: TRBJ2-4
v_call: TRBV28
d_call: TRBD2
clone_size: NA
cdr3_aa: CASSSGRRENIQYF
cdr3_nt: TGTGCCAGCAGTTCCGGGAGGAGGGAAAACATTCAGTACTTC

j_call: TRBJ2-7
v_call: TRBV11-3
d_call: NA
clone_size: NA
cdr3_aa: CASSLGGGINEQYF
cdr3_nt: TGTGCCAGCAGCTTAGGCGGCGGGATAAACGAGCAGTACTTC

j_call: TRBJ2-7
v_call: TRBV7-8
d_call: NA
clone_size: NA
cdr3_aa: CASSFTAGPLYEQYF
cdr3_nt: TGTGCCAGCAGTTTTACGGCGGGCCCCCTCTACGAGCAGTACTTC

j_call: TRBJ1-2
v_call: TRBV25-1
d_call: NA
clone_size: NA
cdr3_aa: CASSFSDGYTF
cdr3_nt: TGTGCCAGCAGTTTCTCAGATGGCTACACCTTC

j_call: TRBJ2-7
v_call: TRBV7-2
d_call: TRBD2
clone_size: NA
cdr3_aa: CASSLVLLAGISYEQYF
cdr3_nt: TGTGCCAGCAGCTTAGTCCTGCTAGCGGGGATCTCCTACGAGCAGTACTTC

j_call: TRBJ1-5
v_call: TRBV27
d_call: TRBD1
clone_size: once
cdr3_aa: CASSGDRGRNQPQHF
cdr3_nt: TGTGCCAGCAGTGGGGACAGGGGACGCAATCAGCCCCAGCATTTT

j_call: TRBJ1-2
v_call: TRBV5-1
d_call: NA
clone_size: NA
cdr3_aa: CASSSDGGHYGYTF
cdr3_nt: TGCGCCAGCAGCAGCGACGGGGGTCACTATGGCTACACCTTC

j_call: TRBJ1-1
v_call: TRBV19
d_call: NA
clone_size: NA
cdr3_aa: CASSSVSTLDEAFF
cdr3_nt: TGTGCCAGTAGTAGTGTATCGACACTTGATGAAGCTTTCTTT

j_call: TRBJ1-2
v_call: TRBV7-2
d_call: NA
clone_size: NA
cdr3_aa: CASSLVSDRGYTF
cdr3_nt: TGTGCCAGCAGCTTAGTTTCGGACAGAGGCTACACCTTC

j_call: TRBJ1-6
v_call: TRBV27
d_call: TRBD1
clone_size: NA
cdr3_aa: CASKDRGSFNSPLHF
cdr3_nt: TGTGCCAGCAAAGACAGGGGTAGTTTTAATTCACCCCTCCACTTT

j_call: TRBJ2-5
v_call: TRBV19
d_call: NA
clone_size: NA
cdr3_aa: CASSPSVQRQTQYF
cdr3_nt: TGTGCCAGTAGTCCTTCCGTCCAGCGCCAAACCCAGTACTTC

j_call: TRBJ1-4
v_call: TRBV11-2
d_call: NA
clone_size: NA
cdr3_aa: CASSLEYGVTNEKLFF
cdr3_nt: TGTGCCAGCAGCTTAGAATACGGGGTAACTAATGAAAAACTGTTTTTT

j_call: TRBJ1-2
v_call: TRBV6-1
d_call: TRBD1
clone_size: once
cdr3_aa: CASSEVGQGHFGYTF
cdr3_nt: TGTGCCAGCAGTGAAGTAGGACAGGGACACTTTGGCTACACCTTC

j_call: TRBJ2-1
v_call: TRBV25-1
d_call: TRBD2
clone_size: NA
cdr3_aa: CASSEPLAGSYNEQFF
cdr3_nt: TGTGCCAGCAGTGAACCACTAGCGGGATCCTACAATGAGCAGTTCTTC

j_call: TRBJ2-3
v_call: TRBV9
d_call: TRBD2
clone_size: once
cdr3_aa: CASSARGGLEDTQYF
cdr3_nt: TGTGCCAGCAGCGCCCGGGGAGGGCTCGAAGATACGCAGTATTTT

j_call: TRBJ2-3
v_call: TRBV4-3
d_call: NA
clone_size: NA
cdr3_aa: CASSQDLGVGTDTQYF
cdr3_nt: TGCGCCAGCAGCCAAGACCTAGGTGTAGGCACAGATACGCAGTATTTT

j_call: TRBJ2-6
v_call: TRBV7-9
d_call: NA
clone_size: NA
cdr3_aa: CASSKSRGAGSGANVLTF
cdr3_nt: TGTGCCAGCAGCAAAAGCAGGGGCGCTGGATCTGGGGCCAACGTCCTGACTTTC